Each of the 32 T cell receptor beta chains below was sequenced from the same sample in a study of cytomegalovirus exposure and HLA in healthy donors. Amplification used 60 Vbeta primers and 13 Jbeta primers. This table comes from immunoSEQ multiplex PCR, and its TCRdb copy is limited to in-frame clones, with some not included. In all, the sample yields around 46,000 clones. What was sequenced was PBMCs. Receptors originate from a woman aged 40-49 years in good health and CMV-seronegative.

With respect to this clone: Compared with germline, one end of the junction differs, possibly owing to a read error. The chain recombines TRBV4-1 with TRBJ2-5, with D possibly being TRBD2 (6 bases). This CDR3 contains 16 residues. Per germline, CDR1 MGHRA and CDR2 YSYEKL. CDR3 protein: CASSQERTPGGENQYF. The CDR3, as DNA: TGCGCCAGCAGCCAAGAAAGAACCCCCGGGGGAGAGAACCAGTACTTC.

The genes are TRBV29-1 and TRBJ2-1; 11 bases line up with TRBD2. There are 15 residues in the CDR3. J lost 1 base, V lost 6 bases, and 5 bases had no gene match. Looked up from germline, CDR1 is SQVTM and CDR2 is ANQGSEA. The CDR3 DNA follows: TGCAGCGTCATCCTAGCGGGAGGTTCCTACAATGAGCAGTTCTTC. It is translated as CSVILAGGSYNEQFF.

This rearrangement joins TRBV18 to TRBJ2-2; D is ambiguous. The CDR3 has 14 amino acids. V was pared by 6 bases and J by 4 bases, with 12 bases between. CDR1 and CDR2 (germline): KGHSH, LQKENI. CDR3 in DNA: TGTGCCAGCTCGTCTCCAGGTCGCACCGGGGAGCTGTTTTTT. Protein product: CASSSPGRTGELFF.

The V gene is TRBV4-2, the J gene TRBJ2-6, with D tentatively TRBD1 (6 bases). The CDR3 runs to 19 residues. Trimming removed 1 base from V and 0 bases from J, with 16 bases in between. Germline V gene lookup returns CDR1 LGHNA and CDR2 YNFKEQ. DNA for the CDR3: TGTGCCAGCAGCCAAGGAAGATTAGGACAGCACTCTGGGGCCAACGTCCTGACTTTC. Translation gives CASSQGRLGQHSGANVLTF.

This sequence joins TRBV5-1 and TRBJ2-7; D possibly corresponds to TRBD1 (5 bases). Trimming shortened V by 3 bases and J by 3 bases, and 10 bases separated the two germline ends. The CDR3 loop spans 13 amino acids. Looked up from germline, CDR1 is SGHRS and CDR2 is YFSETQ. The CDR3 region has the DNA TGCGCCAGCAGCTATGGACAAATCTACGAGCAGTACTTC. Translating gives CASSYGQIYEQYF.

This rearrangement joins TRBV9 to TRBJ2-1; 8 bases match TRBD2. V dropped 1 base and J dropped 10; count of bases not matched to a gene: 4. The CDR3 is 13 residues long. Germline V gene data show CDR1 as SGDLS and CDR2 as YYNGEE. The DNA of the CDR3 is TGTGCCAGCAGCGTATCGAGCGGGAGAGAGCAGTTCTTC. Its translation is CASSVSSGREQFF.

The V and J genes are TRBV7-9 and TRBJ2-5; TRBD1 aligns across 7 bases. The CDR3 is made up of 17 amino acids. Germline CDR1 reads SEHNR; CDR2 reads FQNEAQ (reference sequence). With 3 bases clipped from V and 2 bases from J, the junction kept 12 bases outside the gene matches. The chain's CDR3 is CASSFDSRDRVQETQYF. CDR3 bases: TGTGCCAGCAGCTTCGATTCCCGGGACAGAGTTCAAGAGACCCAGTACTTC.

This rearrangement joins TRBV11-3 to TRBJ1-5, with D possibly matching TRBD1 (5 bases). V lost 2 bases to trimming and J lost 7 bases, with 12 bases between them. Germline CDR1 reads SGHNT; CDR2 reads YENEEA. The CDR3 sequence is 14 residues long. For the CDR3, the DNA is TGTGCCAGCAGCTTACACGGACGGGGGCAGCCCCAGCATTTT. Residues: CASSLHGRGQPQHF.

The gene calls are TRBV29-1 and TRBJ2-7, with a tentative D call TRBD2 (5 bases). The CDR3 loop spans 15 amino acids. Germline lookup yields CDR1 SQVTM and CDR2 ANQGSEA. Trimming stripped 5 bases from V and 2 bases from J, with 19 bases between. CDR3 amino acids: CSVTLRNDGAYEQYF. CDR3 coding DNA: TGCAGCGTTACCCTCCGAAATGACGGGGCCTACGAGCAGTACTTC.

The V gene is TRBV4-2, the J gene TRBJ2-1, with D possibly matching TRBD1 (6 bases). Germline values: CDR1 LGHNA, CDR2 YNFKEQ. The CDR3 has 13 amino acids. The germline V and J ends were trimmed by 0 bases and 11 bases, with 11 bases remaining between them. The CDR3 loop reads CASSQEFRGKQFF. The CDR3 DNA sequence: TGTGCCAGCAGCCAAGAATTTAGGGGGAAGCAGTTCTTC.

V and J are TRBV1 and TRBJ1-5; the DNA was not used to check the table's D call, TRBD1. TRBV1 is reported as a pseudogene. The CDR3 extends over 21 amino acids. CDR3 protein: CTSSQFVSFGTENYSNQPQHF. CDR3 nucleotides: TGCACCAGCAGCCAATTCGTATCGTTCGGGACAGAGAACTATAGCAATCAGCCCCAGCATTTT.

V and J are TRBV7-2 and TRBJ1-5, with D unresolved. Germline values: CDR1 SGHTA, CDR2 FQGNSA. Trimming took off 1 base at V and 5 bases at J, with 9 bases between the two ends. The CDR3 has 14 residues. The CDR3 reads CASSLEAVDQPQHF. The CDR3 DNA reads as TGTGCCAGCAGCTTAGAGGCGGTCGATCAGCCCCAGCATTTT.

J is TRBJ2-7 and V is TRBV4-3, with 7 bases aligning to TRBD2. The V gene's germline CDR1 is LGHNA and CDR2 YSLEER. CDR3 size: 14 residues. The trim removed 4 bases at V and 2 bases at J, leaving 5 bases unmatched. CDR3 residues: CASSLQRDAYEQYF. The DNA of the CDR3 is TGCGCCAGCAGCCTCCAGCGGGACGCCTACGAGCAGTACTTC.

Written as DNA, the CDR3 is TGTGCCAGCAGCGCCCTGACTAGCGGGAGGGCTACCCAAGAGACCCAGTACTTC. It is translated as CASSALTSGRATQETQYF. V is TRBV9 and J is TRBJ2-5; 14 bases fit TRBD2. V trimming: 3 bases; J trimming: 1 base; junction bases outside the gene matches: 8. The CDR3 sequence is 18 residues long. The germline CDR1 and CDR2 sequences are SGDLS and YYNGEE.

The CDR3 loop reads CASSVGAREVSGELFF. Here the CDR3 DNA reads TGTGCCAGCAGCGTAGGCGCGCGGGAGGTTAGCGGGGAGCTGTTTTTT. The V gene is TRBV9, the J gene TRBJ2-2, with TRBD2 identical over 8 bases. This CDR3 is 16 amino acids long. Germline V gene lookup returns CDR1 SGDLS and CDR2 YYNGEE. The trim removed 0 bases at V and 7 bases at J, leaving 8 bases unmatched.

V gene TRBV7-9 combines with J gene TRBJ2-5, with 13 bases aligning to TRBD2. After removal of 5 bases from V and 1 base from J, the junction contained 4 bases not matched to a gene. The CDR3 has 16 residues. The germline CDR1 and CDR2 sequences are SEHNR and FQNEAQ (reference sequence). The CDR3: CASSLTSGRAQETQYF. CDR3 DNA sequence: TGTGCCAGCAGCCTTACTAGCGGGAGGGCCCAAGAGACCCAGTACTTC.

The V call is TRBV5-1, the J call TRBJ2-7, with 9 bases fitting TRBD1. V trimming: 0 bases; J trimming: 3 bases; junction bases outside the gene matches: 1. The CDR3 spans 14 residues. Germline CDR1 is SGHRS and CDR2 is YFSETQ. As DNA, the CDR3 is TGCGCCAGCAGCTTGGGGGGACAGGGCTACGAGCAGTACTTC. Protein sequence: CASSLGGQGYEQYF.

The chain carries TRBV4-1 and TRBJ1-1, with D perhaps TRBD1 (5 bases). The V end lost 0 bases, the J end lost 4 bases, and 9 bases lay between the germline ends. There are 14 residues in the CDR3. Per the germline V gene, CDR1 is MGHRA and CDR2 is YSYEKL. CDR3: CASSQEGVTTEAFF. CDR3 in DNA: TGCGCCAGCAGCCAAGAAGGGGTGACCACTGAAGCTTTCTTT.

V usage is TRBV5-4 and J usage is TRBJ1-2; D remains unclear. Germline values: CDR1 SGHNT, CDR2 YYREEE (reference sequence). Trimming pared 5 bases from V and 4 bases from J, leaving 15 bases between. This CDR3 region has 14 residues. CDR3 loop: CASRDSGSLYGYTF. The CDR3 region has the DNA TGTGCCAGCAGAGATTCAGGCTCCCTCTATGGCTACACCTTC.

The chain recombines TRBV6-1 with TRBJ2-7, with TRBD1 matching 7 bases. The CDR3 covers 14 residues. V shed 6 bases, J shed 1 base, and the junction held 6 bases outside the gene matches. The germline gives CDR1 MNHNS, CDR2 SASEGT. In nucleotides, the CDR3 is TGTGCCAGCAGAGAAACGACAGGGTCCTACGAGCAGTACTTC. Amino acid sequence: CASRETTGSYEQYF.

The CDR3 loop reads CASSPTGTYNEQFF. The CDR3 region has the DNA TGTGCCAGCAGTCCGACAGGGACCTACAATGAGCAGTTCTTC. This chain links TRBV6-5 with TRBJ2-1; TRBD1 aligns across 7 bases. The germline V gene encodes CDR1 MNHEY and CDR2 SVGAGI. V dropped 5 bases and J dropped 2; count of bases not matched to a gene: 3. The CDR3 loop spans 14 amino acids.

This chain's CDR3 is CASSPDVAQTQYF. The CDR3 DNA sequence: TGTGCCAGCAGCCCAGATGTAGCACAGACCCAGTACTTC. The chain joins TRBV7-6 to TRBJ2-5; D unresolved. Germline CDR1 reads SGHVS; CDR2 reads FNYEAQ. Trimming cost V 5 bases and J 6 bases, with 13 bases left between them. This CDR3 has 13 residues.

The rearrangement uses TRBV29-1 and TRBJ2-2; tentatively, D is TRBD2 (6 bases). Germline CDR1 SQVTM, CDR2 ANQGSEA. CDR3 length: 17 amino acids. V was clipped by 4 bases and J by 6 bases, with 24 bases between them. CDR3: CSVAVLAENPISGELFF. The CDR3 DNA is TGCAGCGTTGCTGTGTTAGCGGAAAACCCGATCTCCGGGGAGCTGTTTTTT.

The rearrangement uses TRBV5-4 and TRBJ2-7; the match to TRBD1 covers 7 bases. Trimming took 4 bases from V and 1 from J; bases not matched to a gene: 8. Germline V gives CDR1 SGHNT, CDR2 YYREEE (reference sequence). This CDR3 has 15 amino acids. The CDR3 reads CASSPGTDLSYEQYF. In nucleotides, the CDR3 is TGTGCCAGCAGCCCGGGGACAGACCTTTCCTACGAGCAGTACTTC.

The V and J genes are TRBV25-1 and TRBJ2-7, with TRBD2 identical over 7 bases. J gave up 2 bases and V 1 base, and 8 bases lay outside the gene matches. The CDR3 is made up of 16 amino acids. Germline CDR1 is MGHDK and CDR2 is SYGVNS. The CDR3 protein is CASSEWNGGSAYEQYF. CDR3 DNA: TGTGCCAGCAGTGAATGGAACGGGGGGAGCGCCTACGAGCAGTACTTC.

The CDR3 is CASSYWGTTEETQYF. CDR3 DNA sequence: TGTGCCAGCAGTTACTGGGGGACAACCGAGGAGACCCAGTACTTC. The chain carries TRBV6-5 and TRBJ2-5, with D tentatively TRBD1 (6 bases). The CDR3 extends over 15 amino acids. Germline CDR1 MNHEY, CDR2 SVGAGI. Trimming removed 1 base at V and 5 bases at J, with 14 bases between.

CDR3 sequence: CASSFRTGGNTEAFF. The CDR3 DNA reads as TGTGCCAGCAGCTTCAGGACAGGGGGGAACACTGAAGCTTTCTTT. V gene TRBV11-1 combines with J gene TRBJ1-1; 10 positions agree with TRBD1. V shed 3 bases and J 1 base; nucleotides not matched to a gene: 2. The germline V gene has CDR1 SGHAT and CDR2 FQDESV (reference sequence). The CDR3 spans 15 residues.

The chain uses TRBV18 and TRBJ2-7; D is perhaps TRBD1 (5 bases). Germline V CDR1 and CDR2: KGHSH, LQKENI. The CDR3 runs to 16 residues. Trimming cost V 0 bases and J 5 bases, with 17 bases left between them. The CDR3 sequence is CASSPPVLGLRNEQYF. The DNA of the CDR3 is TGTGCCAGCTCACCACCGGTCTTGGGGCTGAGGAACGAGCAGTACTTC.

The gene calls are TRBV29-1 and TRBJ2-7, with 9 bases identical to TRBD1. The CDR3 totals 14 residues. V lost 2 bases to trimming and J lost 5 bases; unmatched junction nucleotides: 7. CDR1 is SQVTM, CDR2 ANQGSEA, per germline. The CDR3 DNA reads TGCAGCGTTGAATCACGGACAGGGGTCGACGAGCAGTACTTC. This encodes CSVESRTGVDEQYF.

Comment on this clone: At one end, the junction sequence differs from germline, possibly due to a read error. This rearrangement joins TRBV7-3 to TRBJ2-1; 8 bases are a match to TRBD1. This CDR3 is built from 10 residues. CDR1 is SGHTA and CDR2 is FQGTGA in the germline V gene. DNA for the CDR3: TGTGCCAGCAGCGCGGGACAGGTAATCTTC. Protein product: CASSAGQVIF.

V usage is TRBV29-1 and J usage is TRBJ2-5, with D maybe TRBD2 (6 bases). Germline loops: CDR1 SQVTM, CDR2 ANQGSEA. Trimming left V 1 base short and J 12 bases short, with 15 bases between. This CDR3 comprises 12 residues. In nucleotides, the CDR3 is TGCAGCGTTGAAGGGACCCGCGGGGAAAAGTACTTC. Protein sequence: CSVEGTRGEKYF.

The gene calls are TRBV6-5 and TRBJ2-5; D is ambiguous. CDR1 and CDR2 (germline): MNHEY, SVGAGI. V was clipped by 5 bases and J by 5 bases, with 6 bases between them. The CDR3 spans 11 residues. The CDR3 bases are TGTGCCAGCAGTGGGCGCGAGACCCAGTACTTC. It is translated as CASSGRETQYF.